Sequencing of this TCR beta chain was carried out in a study of blood T cell repertoires in COVID-19. Study as a whole: T cells, B-cell-depleted T cells, or PBMCs supplied cDNA or gDNA.

The germline gives CDR1 MNHEY, CDR2 SVGEGT. V was trimmed by 2 bases and J by 3 bases, leaving 17 bases between them. The CDR3 has 16 amino acids. How the authors handled the data: Estimates of nucleated cell counts were drawn from the amplification of reference gene primers. Only in-frame clones appear in the TCRdb table, and some are missing; sequencing was by immunoSEQ multiplex PCR. V, J and clone size are taken as reported in that table, and D and trimming were inferred from the DNA itself. The sample includes roughly 100,000 clones, just over 85% of them seen just once. The sequencing sample was made of peripheral blood. This clonotype was obtained from a human donor in a cohort sampled during active COVID-19. V is TRBV6-2 or TRBV6-3 and J is TRBJ2-7; D may be TRBD1 (5 bases). CDR3 coding DNA: TGTGCCAGCAGTTACGTCCAGGGCGCGGCAGACTACGAGCAGTACTTC. Translation gives CASSYVQGAADYEQYF.